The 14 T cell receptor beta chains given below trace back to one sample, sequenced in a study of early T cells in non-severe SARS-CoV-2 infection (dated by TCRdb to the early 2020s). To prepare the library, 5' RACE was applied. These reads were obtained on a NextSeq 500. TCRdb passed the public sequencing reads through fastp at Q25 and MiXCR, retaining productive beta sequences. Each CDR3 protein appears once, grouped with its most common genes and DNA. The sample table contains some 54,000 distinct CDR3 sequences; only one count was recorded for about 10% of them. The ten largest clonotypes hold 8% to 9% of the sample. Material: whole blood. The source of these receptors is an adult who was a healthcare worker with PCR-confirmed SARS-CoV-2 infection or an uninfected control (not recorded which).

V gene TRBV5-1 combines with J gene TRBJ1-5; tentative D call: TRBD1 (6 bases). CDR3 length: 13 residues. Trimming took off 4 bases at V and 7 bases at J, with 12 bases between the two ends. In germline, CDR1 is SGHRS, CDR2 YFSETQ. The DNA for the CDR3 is TGCGCCAGCAGCCCAGGGGTTGACCAGCCCCAGCATTTT. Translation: CASSPGVDQPQHF.

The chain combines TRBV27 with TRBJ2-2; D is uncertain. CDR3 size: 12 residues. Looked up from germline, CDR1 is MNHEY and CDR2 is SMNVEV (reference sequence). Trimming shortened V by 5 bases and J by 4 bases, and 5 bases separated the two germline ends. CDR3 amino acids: CASSPPTGELFF. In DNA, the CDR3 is TGTGCCAGCAGTCCTCCCACCGGGGAGCTGTTTTTT.

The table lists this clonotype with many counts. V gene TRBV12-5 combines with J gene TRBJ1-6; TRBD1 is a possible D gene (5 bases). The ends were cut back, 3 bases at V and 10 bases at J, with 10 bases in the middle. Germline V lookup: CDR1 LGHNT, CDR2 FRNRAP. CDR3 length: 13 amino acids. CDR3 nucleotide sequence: TGTGCTAGTGGTTTCGACCGGGGGTCACCCCTCCACTTT. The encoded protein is CASGFDRGSPLHF.

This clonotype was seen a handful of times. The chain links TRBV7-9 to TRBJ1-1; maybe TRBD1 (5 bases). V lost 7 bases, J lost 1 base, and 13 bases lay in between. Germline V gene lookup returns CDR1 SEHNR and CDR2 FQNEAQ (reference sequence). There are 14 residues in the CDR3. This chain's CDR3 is CASTRTGENTEAFF. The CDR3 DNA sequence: TGTGCCAGCACCCGGACGGGGGAGAACACTGAAGCTTTCTTT.

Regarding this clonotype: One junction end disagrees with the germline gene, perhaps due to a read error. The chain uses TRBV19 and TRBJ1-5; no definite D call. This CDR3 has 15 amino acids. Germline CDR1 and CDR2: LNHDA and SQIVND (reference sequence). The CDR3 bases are TGTGCCACCTCCCTCCCCACAGTTAGCAATCGGCCCCAGCATTTT. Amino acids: CATSLPTVSNRPQHF. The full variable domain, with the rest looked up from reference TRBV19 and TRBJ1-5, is DGGITQSPKYLFRKEGQNVTLSCEQNLNHDAMYWYRQDPGQGLRLIYYSQIVNDFQKGDIAEGYSVSREKKESFPLTVTSAQKNPTAFYLCATSLPTVSNRPQHFGDGTRLSIL.

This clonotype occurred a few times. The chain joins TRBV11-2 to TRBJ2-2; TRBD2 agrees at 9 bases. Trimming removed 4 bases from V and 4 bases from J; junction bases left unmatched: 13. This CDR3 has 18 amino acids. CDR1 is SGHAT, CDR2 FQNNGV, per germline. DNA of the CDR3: TGTGCCAGCAGCTCCACGCGGGGAGCGGGAGGACGCACCGGGGAGCTGTTTTTT. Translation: CASSSTRGAGGRTGELFF.

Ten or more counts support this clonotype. The CDR3 DNA follows: TGTGCCCATTCAAGGGACGGATACAATGAGCAGTTCTTC. Protein: CAHSRDGYNEQFF. This chain uses TRBV30 with TRBJ2-1; D is perhaps TRBD1 or TRBD2 (5 bases each). The CDR3 covers 13 residues. CDR1 and CDR2 (germline): GTSNPN, SVGIG (reference sequence). The V gene lost 8 bases and the J gene lost 4 bases, with 15 bases spanning the gap. The whole variable domain, remainder taken from reference TRBV30 and TRBJ2-1, is SQTIHQWPATLVQPVGSPLSLECTVEGTSNPNLYWYRQAAGRGLQLLFYSVGIGQISSEVPQNLSASRPQDRQFILSSKKLLLSDSGFYLCAHSRDGYNEQFFGPGTRLTVL.

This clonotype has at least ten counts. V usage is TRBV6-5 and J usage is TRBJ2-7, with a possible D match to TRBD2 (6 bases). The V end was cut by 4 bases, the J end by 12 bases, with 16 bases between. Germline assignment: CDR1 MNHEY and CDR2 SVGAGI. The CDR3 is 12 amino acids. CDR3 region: CASSSSTLAWYF. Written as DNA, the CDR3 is TGTGCCAGCAGTTCCTCGACACTAGCTTGGTACTTC.

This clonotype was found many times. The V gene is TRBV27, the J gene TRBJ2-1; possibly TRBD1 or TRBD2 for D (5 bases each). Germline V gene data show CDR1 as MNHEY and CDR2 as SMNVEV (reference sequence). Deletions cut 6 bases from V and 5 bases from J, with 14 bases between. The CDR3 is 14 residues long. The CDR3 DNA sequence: TGTGCCAGCAGCCCCCCTGGGACCGACAATGAGCAGTTCTTC. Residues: CASSPPGTDNEQFF.

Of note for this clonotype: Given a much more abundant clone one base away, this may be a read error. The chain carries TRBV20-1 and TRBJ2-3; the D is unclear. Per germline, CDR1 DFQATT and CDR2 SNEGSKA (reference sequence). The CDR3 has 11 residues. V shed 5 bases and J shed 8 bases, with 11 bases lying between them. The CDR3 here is CSASGATTQYF. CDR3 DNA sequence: TGCAGTGCTTCCGGCGCAACTACGCAGTATTTT.

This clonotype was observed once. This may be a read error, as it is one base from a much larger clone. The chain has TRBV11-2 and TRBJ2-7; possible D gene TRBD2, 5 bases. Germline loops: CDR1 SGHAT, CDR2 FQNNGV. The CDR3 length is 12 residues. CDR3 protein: CASSPGSCEQYF. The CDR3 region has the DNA TGTGCCAGCAGCCCGGGGTCCTGCGAGCAGTACTTC. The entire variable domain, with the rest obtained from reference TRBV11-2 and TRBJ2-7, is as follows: EAGVAQSPRYKIIEKRQSVAFWCNPISGHATLYWYQQILGQGPKLLIQFQNNGVVDDSQLPKDRFSAERLKGVDSTLKIQPAKLEDSAVYLCASSPGSCEQYFGPGTRLTVT.

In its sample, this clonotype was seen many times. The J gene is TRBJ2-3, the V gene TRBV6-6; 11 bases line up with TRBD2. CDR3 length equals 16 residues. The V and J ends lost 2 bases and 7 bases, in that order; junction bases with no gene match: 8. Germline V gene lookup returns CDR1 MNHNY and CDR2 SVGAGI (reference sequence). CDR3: CASSYTIAGGRYTQYF. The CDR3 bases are TGTGCCAGCAGTTACACCATAGCGGGAGGGAGGTATACGCAGTATTTT.

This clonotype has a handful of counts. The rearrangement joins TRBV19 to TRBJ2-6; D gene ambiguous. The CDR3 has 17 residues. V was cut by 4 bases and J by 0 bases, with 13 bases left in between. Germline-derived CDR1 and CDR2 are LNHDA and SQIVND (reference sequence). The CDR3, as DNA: TGTGCCAGTAGTAATTCGGTCGGCCACTCTGGGGCCAACGTCCTGACTTTC. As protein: CASSNSVGHSGANVLTF. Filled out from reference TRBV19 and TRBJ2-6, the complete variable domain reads DGGITQSPKYLFRKEGQNVTLSCEQNLNHDAMYWYRQDPGQGLRLIYYSQIVNDFQKGDIAEGYSVSREKKESFPLTVTSAQKNPTAFYLCASSNSVGHSGANVLTFGAGSRLTVL.

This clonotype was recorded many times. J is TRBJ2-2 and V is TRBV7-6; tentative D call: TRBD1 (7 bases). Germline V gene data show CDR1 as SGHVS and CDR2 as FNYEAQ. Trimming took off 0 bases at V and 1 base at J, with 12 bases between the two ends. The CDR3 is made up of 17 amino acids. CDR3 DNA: TGTGCCAGCAGCTTAGCATCGCAGGGGGGGAACACCGGGGAGCTGTTTTTT. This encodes CASSLASQGGNTGELFF.